This T cell receptor beta chain was captured in a study of shared clonotypes between healthy human individuals. The CDR3 has 17 residues. Germline V lookup: CDR1 SEHNR, CDR2 FQNEAQ (reference sequence). With V trimmed by 5 bases and J by 3 bases, 12 bases remained unmatched. Generated by immunoSEQ multiplex PCR, the TCRdb table keeps only in-frame clones and is missing some. The sample shows about 450,000 clones, around 79% of them seen only once. The receptor was derived from a woman aged 40 to 50 in good health. Some clones in this sample may be carry-over from other donors' samples. The J gene is TRBJ1-4, the V gene TRBV7-9, with 7 positions matching TRBD1. The sequenced sample consisted of PBMCs. CDR3 DNA sequence: TGTGCCAGCAGCATTGAAAGGGGGACAGTAGCTAATGAAAAACTGTTTTTT. As protein: CASSIERGTVANEKLFF.